This entry lists 2 T cell receptor beta chains sequenced from one sample in a study of identical twins. TCRdb used MiXCR to reprocess the 5' RACE reads, holding one entry per CDR3 protein. The repertoire holds some 630,000 distinct CDR3 sequences, with around 7.5% as singletons. Another study also made use of these data, one on yellow fever vaccine responses in identical twins.

The specimen sequenced was PBMCs. Every receptor here comes from a woman aged 18-29 years in good health.

This clonotype was seen a handful of times. V and J are TRBV5-1 and TRBJ2-1; D is possibly TRBD1 or TRBD2 (6 bases each). V gave up 0 bases and J gave up 3 bases, with 16 bases separating them. CDR1 and CDR2 from the germline V gene are SGHRS and YFSETQ. The CDR3 has 17 amino acids. CDR3 region: CASSLGGAQTGYNEQFF. In nucleotides, the CDR3 is TGCGCCAGCAGCTTGGGGGGGGCACAAACAGGCTACAATGAGCAGTTCTTC. Using reference TRBV5-1 and TRBJ2-1 for the parts outside the CDR3, the full variable domain is KAGVTQTPRYLIKTRGQQVTLSCSPISGHRSVSWYQQTPGQGLQFLFEYFSETQRNKGNFPGRFSGRQFSNSRSEMNVSTLELGDSALYLCASSLGGAQTGYNEQFFGPGTRLTVL.

This clonotype appeared many times. The chain combines TRBV20-1 with TRBJ2-3; a possible D gene is TRBD2 (5 bases). CDR1 is DFQATT, CDR2 SNEGSKA, per germline (reference sequence). CDR3 length: 17 residues. Trimming left V 0 bases short and J 0 bases short, with 16 bases between. The CDR3 DNA follows: TGCAGTGCTAGAGATGGGCCTAGCCGAATTAGCACAGATACGCAGTATTTT. It is translated as CSARDGPSRISTDTQYF.